This T cell receptor (beta chain) was identified during a study of blood T cell repertoires in COVID-19. Study overall: Sites across the United States, Italy and Spain contributed samples from acute and convalescent COVID-19. The analysed material was cDNA or gDNA that came from T cells, B-cell-depleted T cells, or PBMCs.

Trimming shortened V by 1 base and J by 5 bases, and 9 bases separated the two germline ends. Germline lookup yields CDR1 SGHDT and CDR2 YYEEEE. The CDR3 loop spans 13 amino acids. Study processing details: Researchers report that nucleated cell counts were estimated from reference gene primer amplification. Produced via immunoSEQ multiplex PCR; TCRdb's table is partial and in-frame only. V, J and clone size reflect that table, while D and trimming were determined from the DNA. The sample lists more than 70,000 clones, 65% to 90% occurring once. Sequencing was done on a sample of peripheral blood. V usage is TRBV5-6 and J usage is TRBJ1-1, with TRBD1 as a possible D gene (5 bases). The origin of this receptor is a man older than 75 with active or convalescent COVID-19. DNA of the CDR3: TGTGCCAGCAGCTTGTGGAGGGGAACTGAAGCTTTCTTT. As protein: CASSLWRGTEAFF.